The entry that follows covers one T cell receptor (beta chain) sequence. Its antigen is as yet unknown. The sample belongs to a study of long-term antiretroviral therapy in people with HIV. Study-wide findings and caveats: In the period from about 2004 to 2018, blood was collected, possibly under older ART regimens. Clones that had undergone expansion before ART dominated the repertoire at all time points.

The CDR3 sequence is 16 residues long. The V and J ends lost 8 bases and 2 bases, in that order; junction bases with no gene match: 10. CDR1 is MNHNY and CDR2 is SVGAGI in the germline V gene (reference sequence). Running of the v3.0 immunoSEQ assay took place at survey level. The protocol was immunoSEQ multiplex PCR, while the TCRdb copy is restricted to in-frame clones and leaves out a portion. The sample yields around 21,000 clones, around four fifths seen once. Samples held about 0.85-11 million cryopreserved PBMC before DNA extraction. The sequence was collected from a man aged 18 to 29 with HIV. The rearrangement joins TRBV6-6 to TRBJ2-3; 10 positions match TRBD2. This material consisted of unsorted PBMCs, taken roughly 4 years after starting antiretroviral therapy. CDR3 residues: CASAGGLAFLTDTQYF. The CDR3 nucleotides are TGTGCCAGCGCCGGGGGACTAGCGTTTCTCACAGATACGCAGTATTTT.